The entry below gives a single TCR beta chain sequence along with its context. This record comes from a study of blood T cell repertoires in COVID-19. The wider study: Italy, Spain and the United States were the sources of the convalescent and acute COVID-19 samples. Sample material is recorded as cDNA or gDNA derived from T cells, B-cell-depleted T cells, or PBMCs.

As handled by the study authors: Nucleated cell counts were estimated from reference gene primer amplification. The assay was immunoSEQ multiplex PCR, and TCRdb's table has in-frame clones only and misses some. From that table come the V and J calls and clone size; the DNA was used to work out D and trimming. The data show roughly 290,000 clones, approximately 90% seen once. The germline CDR1 and CDR2 sequences are SGHNT and YYREEE (reference sequence). J lost 7 bases, V lost 4 bases, and 7 bases had no gene match. The CDR3 has 14 residues. Sequenced: peripheral blood. The sequence was obtained from a man under 40 with acute or convalescent COVID-19. This chain joins TRBV5-4 and TRBJ1-4; 7 positions agree with TRBD1. The CDR3 sequence is CASSQQGIGEKLFF. CDR3 bases: TGTGCCAGCAGCCAACAGGGGATCGGTGAAAAACTGTTTTTT.